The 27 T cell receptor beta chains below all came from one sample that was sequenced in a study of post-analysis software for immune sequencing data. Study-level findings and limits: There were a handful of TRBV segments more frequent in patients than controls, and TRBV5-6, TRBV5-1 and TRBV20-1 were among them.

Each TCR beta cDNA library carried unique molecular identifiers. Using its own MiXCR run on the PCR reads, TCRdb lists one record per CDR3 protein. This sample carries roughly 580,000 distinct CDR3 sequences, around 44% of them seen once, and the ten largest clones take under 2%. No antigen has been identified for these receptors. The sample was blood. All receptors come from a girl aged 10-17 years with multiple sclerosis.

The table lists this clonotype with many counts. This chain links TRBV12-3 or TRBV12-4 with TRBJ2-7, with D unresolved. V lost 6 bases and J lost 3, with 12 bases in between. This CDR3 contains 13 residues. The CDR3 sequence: CASSSTTYYEQYF. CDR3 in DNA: TGTGCCAGCAGCAGCACTACCTACTACGAGCAGTACTTC.

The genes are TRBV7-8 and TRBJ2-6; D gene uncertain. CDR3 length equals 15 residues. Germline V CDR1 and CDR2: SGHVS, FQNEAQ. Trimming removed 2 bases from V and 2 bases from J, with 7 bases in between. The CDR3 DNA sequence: TGTGCCAGCAGCTTAAGACAAACTGGGGCCAACGTCCTGACTTTC. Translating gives CASSLRQTGANVLTF.

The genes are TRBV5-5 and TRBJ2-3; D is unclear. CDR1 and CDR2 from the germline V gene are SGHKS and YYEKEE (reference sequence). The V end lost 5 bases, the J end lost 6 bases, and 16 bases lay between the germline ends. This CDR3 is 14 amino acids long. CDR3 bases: TGTGCCAGCAGACCCCATCTTGGGCGGGATACGCAGTATTTT. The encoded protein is CASRPHLGRDTQYF.

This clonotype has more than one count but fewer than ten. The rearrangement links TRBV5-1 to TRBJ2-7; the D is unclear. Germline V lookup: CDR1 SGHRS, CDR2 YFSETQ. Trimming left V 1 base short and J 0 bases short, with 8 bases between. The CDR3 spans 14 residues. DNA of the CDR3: TGCGCCAGCAGCTTGAAAAGGTCCTCCTACGAGCAGTACTTC. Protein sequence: CASSLKRSSYEQYF. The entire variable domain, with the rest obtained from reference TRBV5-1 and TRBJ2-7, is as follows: KAGVTQTPRYLIKTRGQQVTLSCSPISGHRSVSWYQQTPGQGLQFLFEYFSETQRNKGNFPGRFSGRQFSNSRSEMNVSTLELGDSALYLCASSLKRSSYEQYFGPGTRLTVT.

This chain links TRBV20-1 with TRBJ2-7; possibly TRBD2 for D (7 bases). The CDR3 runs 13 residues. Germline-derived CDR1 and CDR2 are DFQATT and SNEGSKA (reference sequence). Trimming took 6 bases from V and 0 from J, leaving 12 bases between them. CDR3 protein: CSALGGRSYEQYF. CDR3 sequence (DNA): TGCAGTGCCCTGGGGGGGCGCTCCTACGAGCAGTACTTC.

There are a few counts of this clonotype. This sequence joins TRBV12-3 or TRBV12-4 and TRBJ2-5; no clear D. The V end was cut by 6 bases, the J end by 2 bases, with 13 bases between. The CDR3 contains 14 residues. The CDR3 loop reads CASSPARIQETQYF. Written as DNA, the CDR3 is TGTGCCAGCAGCCCCGCGCGAATACAAGAGACCCAGTACTTC.

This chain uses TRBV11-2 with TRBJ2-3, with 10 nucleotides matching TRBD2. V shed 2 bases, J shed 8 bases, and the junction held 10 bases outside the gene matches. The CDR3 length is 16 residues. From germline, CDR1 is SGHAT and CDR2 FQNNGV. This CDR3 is CASSLRAGTSVITQYF. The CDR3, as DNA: TGTGCCAGCAGCTTAAGAGCCGGGACTAGCGTTATTACGCAGTATTTT. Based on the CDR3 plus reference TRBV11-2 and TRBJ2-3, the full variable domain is EAGVAQSPRYKIIEKRQSVAFWCNPISGHATLYWYQQILGQGPKLLIQFQNNGVVDDSQLPKDRFSAERLKGVDSTLKIQPAKLEDSAVYLCASSLRAGTSVITQYFGPGTRLTVL.

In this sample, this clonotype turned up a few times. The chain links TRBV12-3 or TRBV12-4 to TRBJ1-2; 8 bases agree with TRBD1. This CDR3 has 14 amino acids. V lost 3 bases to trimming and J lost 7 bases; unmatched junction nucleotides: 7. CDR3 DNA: TGTGCCAGCAGTTTGAGCAGGGGGCCGGGTGGCTACACCTTC. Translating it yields CASSLSRGPGGYTF.

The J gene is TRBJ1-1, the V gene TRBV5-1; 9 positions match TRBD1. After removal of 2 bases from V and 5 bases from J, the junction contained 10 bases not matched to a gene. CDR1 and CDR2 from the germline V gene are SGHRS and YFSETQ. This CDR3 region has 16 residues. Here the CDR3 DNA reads TGCGCCAGCAGCTTAACGGGACAGGGTCAGGGGACTGAAGCTTTCTTT. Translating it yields CASSLTGQGQGTEAFF.

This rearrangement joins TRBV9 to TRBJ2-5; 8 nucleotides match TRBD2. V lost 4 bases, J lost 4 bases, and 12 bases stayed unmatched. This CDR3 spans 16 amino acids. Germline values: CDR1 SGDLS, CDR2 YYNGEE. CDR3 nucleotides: TGTGCCAGCAGCCACGGGTACGGGAGGGCCTCAGAGACCCAGTACTTC. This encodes CASSHGYGRASETQYF.

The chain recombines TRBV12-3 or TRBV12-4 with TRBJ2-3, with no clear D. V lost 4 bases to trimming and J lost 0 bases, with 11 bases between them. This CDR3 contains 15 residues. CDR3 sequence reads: CASSYALYSTDTQYF. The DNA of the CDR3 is TGTGCCAGCAGTTATGCACTATATAGCACAGATACGCAGTATTTT.

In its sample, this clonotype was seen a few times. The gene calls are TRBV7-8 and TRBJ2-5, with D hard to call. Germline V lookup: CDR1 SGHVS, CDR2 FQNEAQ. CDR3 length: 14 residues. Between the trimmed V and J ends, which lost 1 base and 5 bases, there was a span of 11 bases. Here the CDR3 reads CASSLVGIGETQYF. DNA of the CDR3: TGTGCCAGCAGCTTAGTAGGGATCGGGGAGACCCAGTACTTC.

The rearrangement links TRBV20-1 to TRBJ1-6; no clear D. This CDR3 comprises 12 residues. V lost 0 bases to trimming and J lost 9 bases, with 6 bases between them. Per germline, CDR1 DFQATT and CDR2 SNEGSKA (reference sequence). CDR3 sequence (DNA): TGCAGTGCTAGAGATGCGGGTTCACCCCTCCACTTT. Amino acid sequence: CSARDAGSPLHF.

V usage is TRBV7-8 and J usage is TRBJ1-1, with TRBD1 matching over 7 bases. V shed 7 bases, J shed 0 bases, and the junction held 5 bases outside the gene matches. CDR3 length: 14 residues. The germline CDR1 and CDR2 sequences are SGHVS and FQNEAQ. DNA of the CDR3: TGTGCCAGCACCCCAGGGGGGCTGAACACTGAAGCTTTCTTT. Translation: CASTPGGLNTEAFF. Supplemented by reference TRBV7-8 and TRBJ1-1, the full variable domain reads GAGVSQSPRYKVAKRGQDVALRCDPISGHVSLFWYQQALGQGPEFLTYFQNEAQLDKSGLPSDRFFAERPEGSVSTLKIQRTQQEDSAVYLCASTPGGLNTEAFFGQGTRLTVV.

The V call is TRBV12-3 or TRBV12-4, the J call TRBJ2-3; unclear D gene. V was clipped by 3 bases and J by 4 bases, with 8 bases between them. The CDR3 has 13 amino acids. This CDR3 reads CASSFPWSDTQYF. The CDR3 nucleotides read TGTGCCAGCAGTTTCCCGTGGTCAGATACGCAGTATTTT.

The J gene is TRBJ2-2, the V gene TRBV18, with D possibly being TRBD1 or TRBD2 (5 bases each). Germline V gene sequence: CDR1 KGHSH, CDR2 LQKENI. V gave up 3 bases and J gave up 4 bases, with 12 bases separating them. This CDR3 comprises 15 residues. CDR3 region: CASSPLKGTTGELFF. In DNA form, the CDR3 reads TGTGCCAGCTCACCTCTGAAGGGGACCACCGGGGAGCTGTTTTTT.

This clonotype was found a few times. CDR3 residues: CASAMGRLSYEQYF. For the CDR3, the DNA is TGTGCCAGCGCTATGGGCAGGCTGTCCTACGAGCAGTACTTC. V usage is TRBV11-1 and J usage is TRBJ2-7; D gene unclear. Germline V gives CDR1 SGHAT, CDR2 FQDESV (reference sequence). V was clipped by 8 bases and J by 1 base, with 15 bases between them. The CDR3 loop spans 14 amino acids.

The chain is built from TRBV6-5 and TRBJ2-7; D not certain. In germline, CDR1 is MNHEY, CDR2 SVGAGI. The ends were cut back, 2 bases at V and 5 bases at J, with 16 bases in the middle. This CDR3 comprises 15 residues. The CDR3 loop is CASSYVAFRKNEQYF. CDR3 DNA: TGTGCCAGCAGTTACGTAGCCTTTAGGAAAAACGAGCAGTACTTC.

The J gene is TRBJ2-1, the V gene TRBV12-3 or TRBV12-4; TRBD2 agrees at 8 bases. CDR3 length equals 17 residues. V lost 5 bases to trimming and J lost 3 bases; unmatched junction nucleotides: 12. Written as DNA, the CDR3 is TGTGCCAGCAGTCCCCGGGGACTAGTTGGCAGCTACAATGAGCAGTTCTTC. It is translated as CASSPRGLVGSYNEQFF.

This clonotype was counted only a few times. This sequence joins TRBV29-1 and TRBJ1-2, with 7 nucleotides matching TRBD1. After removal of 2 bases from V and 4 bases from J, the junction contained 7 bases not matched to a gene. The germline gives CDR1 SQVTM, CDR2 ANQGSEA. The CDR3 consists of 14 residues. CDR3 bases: TGCAGCGTTGAACCCGGGACAGCGGGCTATGGCTACACCTTC. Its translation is CSVEPGTAGYGYTF.

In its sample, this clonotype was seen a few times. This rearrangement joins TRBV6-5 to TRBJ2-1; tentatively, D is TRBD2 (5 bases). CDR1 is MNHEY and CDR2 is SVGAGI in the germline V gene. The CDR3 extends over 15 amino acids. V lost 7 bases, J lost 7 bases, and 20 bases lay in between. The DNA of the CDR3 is TGTGCCAGCACCGCAGCGGAAAACCGATGGAATGAGCAGTTCTTC. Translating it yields CASTAAENRWNEQFF.

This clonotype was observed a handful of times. The CDR3: CASSQVGQPYEQYF. As DNA, the CDR3 is TGCGCCAGCAGCCAAGTGGGACAACCCTATGAGCAGTACTTC. The chain employs TRBV4-1 and TRBJ2-5; TRBD1 is a possible D gene (6 bases). The CDR3 runs 14 residues. V was clipped by 1 base and J by 11 bases, with 17 bases between them. Germline CDR1 is MGHRA and CDR2 is YSYEKL.

CDR3 loop: CASSLTFGQGPFYEQYF. The CDR3 bases are TGTGCCAGCAGCTTGACTTTTGGACAGGGGCCGTTCTACGAGCAGTACTTC. V usage is TRBV5-5 and J usage is TRBJ2-7, with TRBD1 identical over 9 bases. Germline loops: CDR1 SGHKS, CDR2 YYEKEE (reference sequence). This CDR3 has 17 residues. Trimming cost V 1 base and J 3 bases; bases outside gene matches: 11.

CDR3 protein: CASSPRQGAPQYGYTF. The CDR3 coding sequence is TGTGCCAGCAGTCCGAGACAGGGGGCCCCCCAATATGGCTACACCTTC. This sequence joins TRBV12-3 or TRBV12-4 and TRBJ1-2; TRBD1 matches at 10 bases. V trimming: 5 bases; J trimming: 5 bases; junction bases outside the gene matches: 11. This CDR3 region has 16 residues.

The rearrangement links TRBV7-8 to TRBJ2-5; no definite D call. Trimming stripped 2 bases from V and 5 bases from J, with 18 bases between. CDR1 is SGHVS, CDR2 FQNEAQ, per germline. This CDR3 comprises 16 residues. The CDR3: CASSLLGWGMGETQYF. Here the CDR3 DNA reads TGTGCCAGCAGCTTATTGGGCTGGGGAATGGGGGAGACCCAGTACTTC.

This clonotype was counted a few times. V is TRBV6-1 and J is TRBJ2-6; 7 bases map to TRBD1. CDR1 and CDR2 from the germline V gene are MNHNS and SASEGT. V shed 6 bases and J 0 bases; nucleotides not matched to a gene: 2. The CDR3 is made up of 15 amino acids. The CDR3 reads CASRRQGSGANVLTF. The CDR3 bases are TGTGCCAGCAGGCGACAGGGCTCTGGGGCCAACGTCCTGACTTTC.

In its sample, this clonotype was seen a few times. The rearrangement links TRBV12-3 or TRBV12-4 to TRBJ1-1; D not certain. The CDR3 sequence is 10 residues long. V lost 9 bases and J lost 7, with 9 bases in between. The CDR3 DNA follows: TGTGCCAGTCACTATAATGAAGCTTTCTTT. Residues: CASHYNEAFF.